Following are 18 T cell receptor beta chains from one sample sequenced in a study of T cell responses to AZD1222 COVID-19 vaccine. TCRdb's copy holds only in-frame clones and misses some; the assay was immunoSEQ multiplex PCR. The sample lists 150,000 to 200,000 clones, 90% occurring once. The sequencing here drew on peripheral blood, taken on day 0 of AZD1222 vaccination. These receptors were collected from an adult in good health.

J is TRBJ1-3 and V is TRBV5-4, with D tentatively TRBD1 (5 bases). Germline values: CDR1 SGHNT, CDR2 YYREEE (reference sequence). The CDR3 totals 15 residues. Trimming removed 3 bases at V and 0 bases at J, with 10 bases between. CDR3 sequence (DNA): TGTGCCAGCAGCTGGGACGGTTCCTCTGGAAACACCATATATTTT. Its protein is CASSWDGSSGNTIYF.

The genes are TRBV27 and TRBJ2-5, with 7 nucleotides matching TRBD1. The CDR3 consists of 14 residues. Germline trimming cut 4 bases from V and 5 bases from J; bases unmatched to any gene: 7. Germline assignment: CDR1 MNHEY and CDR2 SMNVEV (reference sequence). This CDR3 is CASSSLTGLETQYF. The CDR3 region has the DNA TGTGCCAGCAGTTCATTGACAGGGTTGGAGACCCAGTACTTC.

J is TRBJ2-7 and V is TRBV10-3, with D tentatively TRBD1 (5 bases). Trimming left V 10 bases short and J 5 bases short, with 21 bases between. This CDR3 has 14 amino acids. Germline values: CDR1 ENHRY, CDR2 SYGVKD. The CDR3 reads CATLLDTKVHEQYF. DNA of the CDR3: TGTGCCACCCTTTTGGACACAAAGGTCCACGAGCAGTACTTC.

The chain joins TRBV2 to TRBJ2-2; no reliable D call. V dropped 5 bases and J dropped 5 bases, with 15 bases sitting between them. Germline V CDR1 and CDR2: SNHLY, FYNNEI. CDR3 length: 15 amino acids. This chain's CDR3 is CASSPGPARTGELFF. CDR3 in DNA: TGTGCCAGCAGTCCCGGGCCAGCTAGGACCGGGGAGCTGTTTTTT.

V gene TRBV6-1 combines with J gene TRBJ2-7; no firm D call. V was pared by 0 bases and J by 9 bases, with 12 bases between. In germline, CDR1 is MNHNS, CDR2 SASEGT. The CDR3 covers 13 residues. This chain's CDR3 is CASSEARQAVQYF. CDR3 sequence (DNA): TGTGCCAGCAGTGAAGCGCGTCAGGCAGTGCAGTACTTC.

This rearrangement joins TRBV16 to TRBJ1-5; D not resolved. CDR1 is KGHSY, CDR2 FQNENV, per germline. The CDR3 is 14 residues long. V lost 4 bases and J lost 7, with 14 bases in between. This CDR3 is CASSPYGIGQPQHF. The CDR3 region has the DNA TGTGCCAGCAGCCCCTACGGGATTGGCCAGCCCCAGCATTTT.

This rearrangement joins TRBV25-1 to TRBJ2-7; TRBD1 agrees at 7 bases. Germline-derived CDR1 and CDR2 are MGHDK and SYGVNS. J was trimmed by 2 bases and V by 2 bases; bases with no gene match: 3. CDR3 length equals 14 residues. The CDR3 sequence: CASSETGQTYEQYF. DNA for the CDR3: TGTGCCAGCAGTGAAACGGGACAGACCTACGAGCAGTACTTC.

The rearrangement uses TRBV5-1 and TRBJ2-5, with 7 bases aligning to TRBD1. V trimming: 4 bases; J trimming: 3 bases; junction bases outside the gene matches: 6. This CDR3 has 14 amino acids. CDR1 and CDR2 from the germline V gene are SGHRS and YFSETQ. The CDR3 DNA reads TGCGCCAGCAGCCCACCAGGGACAGAAGAGACCCAGTACTTC. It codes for CASSPPGTEETQYF.

The CDR3 spells CASSLDPTGGYNEQFF. Written as DNA, the CDR3 is TGCGCCAGCAGCCTCGACCCTACAGGGGGGTACAATGAGCAGTTCTTC. The rearrangement joins TRBV5-1 to TRBJ2-1; the match to TRBD1 covers 8 bases. Germline V lookup: CDR1 SGHRS, CDR2 YFSETQ. After removal of 4 bases from V and 4 bases from J, the junction contained 10 bases not matched to a gene. This CDR3 spans 16 amino acids.

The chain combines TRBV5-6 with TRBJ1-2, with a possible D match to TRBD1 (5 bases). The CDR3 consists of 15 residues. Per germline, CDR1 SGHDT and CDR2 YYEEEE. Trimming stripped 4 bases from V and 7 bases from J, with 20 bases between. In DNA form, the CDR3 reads TGTGCCAGCAGCCCCATGACGGGGGAGGTGGGTGGCTACACCTTC. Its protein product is CASSPMTGEVGGYTF.

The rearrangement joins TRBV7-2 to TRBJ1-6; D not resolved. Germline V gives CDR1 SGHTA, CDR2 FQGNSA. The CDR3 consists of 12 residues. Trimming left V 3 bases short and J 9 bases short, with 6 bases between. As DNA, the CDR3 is TGTGCCAGCAGCTTTAGGACTTCACCCCTCCACTTT. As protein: CASSFRTSPLHF.

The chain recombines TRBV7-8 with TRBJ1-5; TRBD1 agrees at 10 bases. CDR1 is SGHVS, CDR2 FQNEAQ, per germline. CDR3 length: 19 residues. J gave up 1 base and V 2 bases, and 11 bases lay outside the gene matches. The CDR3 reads CASSLTATGGYLSNQPQHF. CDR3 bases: TGTGCCAGCAGCTTAACGGCGACAGGGGGCTACCTCAGCAATCAGCCCCAGCATTTT.

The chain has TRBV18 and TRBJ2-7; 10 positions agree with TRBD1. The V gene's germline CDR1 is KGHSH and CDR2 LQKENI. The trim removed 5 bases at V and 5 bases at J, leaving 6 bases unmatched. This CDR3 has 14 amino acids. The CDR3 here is CASSVDRGTNEQYF. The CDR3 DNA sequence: TGTGCCAGCTCAGTGGACAGGGGGACCAACGAGCAGTACTTC.

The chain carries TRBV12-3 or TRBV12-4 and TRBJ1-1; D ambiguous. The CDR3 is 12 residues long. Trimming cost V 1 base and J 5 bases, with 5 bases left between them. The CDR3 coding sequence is TGTGCCAGCAGTTTAGTGTGGACTGAAGCTTTCTTT. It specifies CASSLVWTEAFF.

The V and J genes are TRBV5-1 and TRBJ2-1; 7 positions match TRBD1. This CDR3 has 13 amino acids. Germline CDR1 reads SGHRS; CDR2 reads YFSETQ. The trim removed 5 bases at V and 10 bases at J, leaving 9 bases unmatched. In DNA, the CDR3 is TGCGCCAGCAGATTACAGGGGACGGAGGAGCAGTTCTTC. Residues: CASRLQGTEEQFF. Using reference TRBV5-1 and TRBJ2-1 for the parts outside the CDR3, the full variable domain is KAGVTQTPRYLIKTRGQQVTLSCSPISGHRSVSWYQQTPGQGLQFLFEYFSETQRNKGNFPGRFSGRQFSNSRSEMNVSTLELGDSALYLCASRLQGTEEQFFGPGTRLTVL.

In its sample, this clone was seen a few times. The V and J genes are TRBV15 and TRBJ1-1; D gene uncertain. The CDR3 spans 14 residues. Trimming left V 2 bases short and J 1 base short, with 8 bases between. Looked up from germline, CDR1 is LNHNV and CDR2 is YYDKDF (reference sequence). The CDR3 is CATSRRDGNTEAFF. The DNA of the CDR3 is TGTGCCACCAGCAGACGGGATGGGAACACTGAAGCTTTCTTT.

This chain's CDR3 is CASSSGGYSTDTQYF. CDR3 nucleotides: TGTGCCAGCAGTTCTGGGGGATATAGCACAGATACGCAGTATTTT. V gene TRBV6-5 combines with J gene TRBJ2-3; D tentatively fits TRBD1 or TRBD2 (5 bases each). The CDR3 extends over 15 amino acids. Germline-derived CDR1 and CDR2 are MNHEY and SVGAGI. Trimming removed 4 bases at V and 0 bases at J, with 11 bases between.

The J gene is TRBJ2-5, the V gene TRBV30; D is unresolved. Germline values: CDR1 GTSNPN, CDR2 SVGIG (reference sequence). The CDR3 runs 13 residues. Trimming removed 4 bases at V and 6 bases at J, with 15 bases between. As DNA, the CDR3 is TGTGCCTGGAATTCGCTAGACGGAAAGACCCAGTACTTC. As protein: CAWNSLDGKTQYF. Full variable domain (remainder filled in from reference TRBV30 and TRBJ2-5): SQTIHQWPATLVQPVGSPLSLECTVEGTSNPNLYWYRQAAGRGLQLLFYSVGIGQISSEVPQNLSASRPQDRQFILSSKKLLLSDSGFYLCAWNSLDGKTQYFGPGTRLLVL.